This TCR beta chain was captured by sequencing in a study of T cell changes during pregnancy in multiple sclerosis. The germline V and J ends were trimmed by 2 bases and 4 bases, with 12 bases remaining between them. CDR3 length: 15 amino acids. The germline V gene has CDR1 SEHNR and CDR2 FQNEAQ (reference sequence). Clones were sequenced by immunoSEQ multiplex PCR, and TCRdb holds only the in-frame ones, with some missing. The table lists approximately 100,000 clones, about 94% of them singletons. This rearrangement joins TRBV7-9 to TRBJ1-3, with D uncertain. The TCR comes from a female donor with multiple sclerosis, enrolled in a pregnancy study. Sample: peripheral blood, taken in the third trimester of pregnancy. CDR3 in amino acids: CASSLSRTGGNTIYF. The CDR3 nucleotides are TGTGCCAGCAGCTTATCCAGGACTGGCGGAAACACCATATATTTT.